Listed below are T cell receptor beta chains from one sample, sequenced in a study of blood T cells in healthy people across ages. TCRdb passed the 5' RACE reads through MiXCR, listing each CDR3 protein once. Among about 1.1 million distinct CDR3 sequences listed, around two fifths were seen once. The sequenced sample was blood. These receptors were taken from a man younger than 30 in good health. The CDR3 runs from the conserved cysteine through the conserved F or W. Fields, in order: V gene, J gene, clone size, D gene, CDR3 protein, CDR3 DNA. A D gene is named only where the DNA matches it firmly. Only some rows state a clone size, as once, few, many or a class for expanded clones.

TRBV6-2/TRBV6-3	TRBJ2-3	.	TRBD2	CASSYSIRTSGESGTDTQYF	TGTGCCAGCAGTTACTCGATAAGGACTAGCGGGGAATCTGGCACAGATACGCAGTATTTT
TRBV30	TRBJ1-6	.	TRBD1	CAWYRQGSPLHF	TGTGCCTGGTATCGACAGGGGTCACCCCTCCACTTT
TRBV7-9	TRBJ1-1	.	.	CASGPSNEAFF	TGTGCCAGCGGACCCTCTAATGAAGCTTTCTTT
TRBV2	TRBJ1-4	many	TRBD1	CASSEARGQGLNEKLFF	TGTGCCAGCAGTGAAGCGCGGGGACAGGGGCTTAATGAAAAACTGTTTTTT
TRBV5-4	TRBJ1-1	once	.	CASSSVNRLVRLKNTEAFF	TGTGCCAGCAGCTCTGTGAATCGCTTAGTACGTTTAAAGAACACTGAAGCTTTCTTT
TRBV4-1	TRBJ2-5	.	.	CASSQEGWTPSETQYF	TGCGCCAGCAGCCAAGAGGGTTGGACTCCATCAGAGACCCAGTACTTC
TRBV7-2	TRBJ1-2	.	TRBD1	CASGGQGKVYGYTF	TGTGCCAGCGGAGGACAGGGGAAGGTCTATGGCTACACCTTC
TRBV9	TRBJ1-2	.	TRBD1	CASSPRQGRSHNYGYTF	TGTGCCAGCAGCCCGAGACAGGGGCGGTCTCATAACTATGGCTACACCTTC
TRBV29-1	TRBJ1-1	.	.	CSVRGQPWALAFF	TGCAGCGTTCGCGGACAGCCTTGGGCTCTTGCTTTCTTT
TRBV12-3/TRBV12-4	TRBJ2-3	few	.	CASSLGGPHDTQYF	TGTGCCAGCAGTTTGGGGGGCCCTCATGATACGCAGTATTTT
TRBV12-3/TRBV12-4	TRBJ1-4	.	.	CASSPTGRTTNEKLFF	TGTGCCAGCAGTCCTACCGGCCGTACAACTAATGAAAAACTGTTTTTT
TRBV20-1	TRBJ2-7	.	.	CSARVLQGYEQYF	TGCAGTGCTAGAGTCCTACAGGGCTACGAGCAGTACTTC
TRBV20-1	TRBJ2-5	.	TRBD1	CSAILRGTFYGQYF	TGCAGTGCTATCCTCAGGGGGACCTTTTACGGTCAGTACTTC
TRBV18	TRBJ1-2	.	.	CASSPRGEPNYGYTF	TGTGCCAGCTCACCACGGGGCGAACCTAACTATGGCTACACCTTC
TRBV4-3	TRBJ1-3	.	.	CASSQGGGTGNTIYF	TGCGCCAGCAGCCAAGGCGGGGGGACTGGAAACACCATATATTTT
TRBV20-1	TRBJ2-1	few	.	CSAKTGRNSYNEQFF	TGCAGTGCCAAAACCGGACGGAACTCCTACAATGAGCAGTTCTTC
TRBV29-1	TRBJ2-3	.	TRBD2	CSVDGSAGRTDTQYF	TGCAGCGTTGATGGGTCAGCGGGACGCACAGATACGCAGTATTTT
TRBV7-2	TRBJ1-4	.	.	CASSYYSEKLFF	TGTGCCAGCAGCTATTACAGTGAAAAACTGTTTTTT
TRBV6-2/TRBV6-3	TRBJ1-1	once	.	CASSTGFRDYDTEAFF	TGTGCCAGCAGTACGGGATTCAGGGATTATGACACTGAAGCTTTCTTT
TRBV5-1	TRBJ2-5	many	.	CASSLFPDRDETQYF	TGCGCCAGCAGCTTGTTTCCGGACCGTGACGAGACCCAGTACTTC
TRBV5-1	TRBJ2-5	.	TRBD2	CASSLSGDWGTQYF	TGCGCCAGCAGCTTGAGCGGGGATTGGGGGACCCAGTACTTC
TRBV7-9	TRBJ2-1	.	.	CASSSTGTEQFF	TGTGCCAGCAGCTCAACCGGGACTGAGCAGTTCTTC
TRBV25-1	TRBJ1-2	many	.	CASSPDNGYTF	TGTGCCAGCAGTCCTGATAACGGCTACACCTTC
TRBV11-2	TRBJ2-3	many	.	CATLPRGTDTDTQYF	TGTGCCACCCTCCCCCGGGGAACCGATACAGATACGCAGTATTTT
TRBV27	TRBJ2-5	few	.	CASSLGRRSYQYF	TGTGCCAGCAGTTTAGGGCGGCGTTCGTACCAGTACTTC
TRBV10-3	TRBJ2-1	many	.	CAISGERDREYNEQFF	TGTGCCATCAGTGGAGAGCGGGACAGAGAATACAATGAGCAGTTCTTC
TRBV20-1	TRBJ2-5	.	TRBD2	CSAREDSGGYNEQYF	TGCAGTGCTAGGGAAGATAGCGGGGGCTACAATGAGCAGTACTTC
TRBV20-1	TRBJ2-1	few	.	CSAGRDHNEQFF	TGCAGTGCCGGCCGGGACCACAATGAGCAGTTCTTC
TRBV9	TRBJ1-1	.	.	CASSVDGVNTEAFF	TGTGCCAGCAGCGTCGACGGGGTTAACACTGAAGCTTTCTTT
TRBV7-9	TRBJ1-4	.	.	CASIDGHGKLFF	TGTGCCAGCATCGACGGGCATGGAAAACTGTTTTTT
TRBV3-1	TRBJ2-3	many	TRBD2	CASSPTSGDTQYF	TGTGCCAGCAGCCCGACTAGCGGGGATACGCAGTATTTT
TRBV20-1	TRBJ1-5	.	TRBD1	CSALGPDRPNQPQHF	TGCAGTGCACTGGGGCCGGACAGGCCCAATCAGCCCCAGCATTTT
TRBV20-1	TRBJ1-6	.	.	CSARVGPGSPLHF	TGCAGTGCTAGAGTGGGACCGGGTTCACCCCTCCACTTT
TRBV28	TRBJ1-2	few	.	CAIAGDYGYTF	TGTGCCATCGCAGGGGACTATGGCTACACCTTC
TRBV9	TRBJ1-2	few	.	CASSVEAGVVYGYTF	TGTGCCAGCAGCGTAGAGGCAGGAGTAGTCTATGGCTACACCTTC
TRBV20-1	TRBJ1-1	.	.	CSARDHPVERVGAFF	TGCAGTGCTAGAGATCATCCGGTGGAGAGGGTGGGAGCTTTCTTT
TRBV4-2	TRBJ2-2	few	.	CASSHPRDTGELFF	TGTGCCAGCAGCCATCCTCGGGACACCGGGGAGCTGTTTTTT
TRBV29-1	TRBJ2-3	.	TRBD1	CSVVGTGSPTVTQYF	TGCAGCGTTGTGGGGACAGGAAGCCCAACAGTTACGCAGTATTTT
TRBV7-9	TRBJ2-1	many	TRBD2	CASGLTSGYNEQFF	TGTGCCAGCGGTCTGACTAGCGGCTACAATGAGCAGTTCTTC
TRBV7-8	TRBJ2-1	.	.	CASSTLPRNEQFF	TGTGCCAGCAGCACCCTCCCTAGGAATGAGCAGTTCTTC
TRBV25-1	TRBJ1-1	.	.	CASSEFGEGTEAFF	TGTGCCAGCAGTGAATTTGGGGAGGGGACTGAAGCTTTCTTT
TRBV29-1	TRBJ1-5	.	.	CSVGGEGQPQHF	TGCAGCGTTGGAGGAGAGGGGCAGCCCCAGCATTTT
TRBV20-1	TRBJ1-4	few	.	CSAYRQASGVELFF	TGCAGTGCTTACCGACAGGCCTCGGGCGTGGAACTGTTTTTT
TRBV3-1	TRBJ1-1	.	.	CASSQLTGDTEAFF	TGTGCCAGCAGCCAACTCACCGGGGACACTGAAGCTTTCTTT
TRBV10-3	TRBJ1-2	.	.	CAIWDPGNYGYTF	TGTGCCATCTGGGACCCGGGGAACTATGGCTACACCTTC
TRBV9	TRBJ2-7	few	TRBD1	CASSVGRQGATYEQYF	TGTGCCAGCAGCGTAGGGAGACAGGGGGCAACCTACGAGCAGTACTTC
TRBV7-9	TRBJ1-4	.	.	CASSLGGASNEKLFF	TGTGCCAGCAGCTTAGGGGGCGCCTCTAATGAAAAACTGTTTTTT
TRBV6-2/TRBV6-3	TRBJ1-2	few	.	CASKSGQENYGYTF	TGTGCCAGCAAGTCGGGGCAGGAGAACTATGGCTACACCTTC
TRBV7-9	TRBJ1-5	many	.	CASSLMDSRPQHF	TGTGCCAGCAGCTTAATGGACAGTCGGCCCCAGCATTTT